This paragraph covers one T cell receptor beta chain sequence. Its specificity is unknown. Only in-frame clones appear in the TCRdb table, and some are missing; sequencing was by immunoSEQ multiplex PCR. The sample includes about 150,000 clones, approximately 91% seen only once; the top ten take about 1.6%. This sample is drawn from a study of T cell responses to AZD1222 COVID-19 vaccine. Study outcomes and limitations: Repertoire sampling occurred only after the peak T cell response. A reported finding is that nearly half of spike-specific TCRs target unmutated variant regions. Spike-wide vaccine-associated CD4 TCRs dominated at 160-218 and 743-854.

CDR3 length: 12 residues. Trimming removed 5 bases from V and 4 bases from J, with 8 bases in between. The V gene's germline CDR1 is LNHDA and CDR2 SQIVND (reference sequence). The specimen comprised peripheral blood, sampled 28 days after the second AZD1222 dose. This receptor was obtained from an adult who received the AZD1222 COVID-19 vaccine. This rearrangement joins TRBV19 to TRBJ1-1; no reliable D call. The CDR3 DNA reads as TGTGCCAGTAGTGCCCGAGCCACTGAAGCTTTCTTT. This codes for CASSARATEAFF.